This T cell receptor (beta chain) was obtained from a study of cytomegalovirus exposure and HLA in healthy donors. CDR1 and CDR2 from the germline V gene are KGHSH and LQKENI. The length of the CDR3 is 15 residues. The V end was cut by 2 bases, the J end by 4 bases, with 14 bases between. Note on this clone: Its antigen is as yet unknown.

Study-wide findings and caveats: Cytomegalovirus status was reportedly diagnosed by the classifier with high sensitivity and specificity. Several of the most significant clusters were apparently associated with common viral pathogens in a later analysis. Sequencing likely caused a cluster of highly shared sequence variants.

60 Vbeta and 13 Jbeta primers were used in PCR. Assay used: immunoSEQ multiplex PCR; TCRdb lists only in-frame clones, some missing. The sample includes around 150,000 clones, 70% to 85% seen only once; the top ten take roughly 1.4%. This chain links TRBV18 with TRBJ2-5; tentatively, D is TRBD1 (6 bases). The clonotype originates from a man aged 25-40 years in good health and CMV-seropositive. Input material: PBMCs. This CDR3 is CASSPGTNRIETQYF. CDR3 bases: TGTGCCAGCTCACCAGGGACAAACCGAATAGAGACCCAGTACTTC.